The 28 T cell receptor beta chains below were found in one sample sequenced in a study of T cell changes during pregnancy in multiple sclerosis. Generated by immunoSEQ multiplex PCR, the TCRdb table keeps only in-frame clones and is missing some. The repertoire has about 100,000 clones, approximately 92% of them found once; the top ten carry about 3%. Source: peripheral blood, taken in the first trimester of pregnancy. The receptors were gathered from a female donor with multiple sclerosis, enrolled in a pregnancy study.

The chain joins TRBV19 to TRBJ2-1; TRBD2 agrees at 8 bases. The V segment lost 4 bases and the J segment 7 bases; nucleotides outside the gene matches: 6. Looked up from germline, CDR1 is LNHDA and CDR2 is SQIVND (reference sequence). The CDR3 consists of 14 residues. CDR3: CASSTSGSRNEQFF. CDR3 nucleotide sequence: TGTGCCAGTAGTACCAGCGGGAGTCGGAATGAGCAGTTCTTC.

This chain joins TRBV2 and TRBJ2-7; 10 nucleotides line up with TRBD1. The CDR3 is 15 amino acids. CDR1 and CDR2 (germline): SNHLY, FYNNEI. Trimming took 5 bases from V and 6 from J; bases not matched to a gene: 10. The CDR3 loop is CASSLRGQGFPEQYF. Here the CDR3 DNA reads TGTGCCAGCAGTCTTCGGGGACAGGGGTTCCCCGAGCAGTACTTC.

The CDR3 sequence is CASSLGTSVNEQFF. For the CDR3, the DNA is TGTGCCAGCAGTTTGGGGACTAGCGTCAATGAGCAGTTCTTC. The chain uses TRBV28 and TRBJ2-1, with 10 bases fitting TRBD2. The CDR3 contains 14 residues. The germline CDR1 and CDR2 sequences are MDHEN and SYDVKM. The junction had 2 bases not matched to a gene; V was cut back by 3 bases and J by 6 bases.

This sequence joins TRBV5-1 and TRBJ2-1; 14 bases line up with TRBD2. The CDR3 extends over 16 amino acids. With 1 base clipped from V and 8 bases from J, the junction kept 5 bases outside the gene matches. Per the germline V gene, CDR1 is SGHRS and CDR2 is YFSETQ. The CDR3 region has the DNA TGCGCCAGCAGCTTGACGGGACTAGCGGGAGTGGATGAGCAGTTCTTC. This sequence encodes CASSLTGLAGVDEQFF.

The chain joins TRBV7-2 to TRBJ2-1; 12 nucleotides agree with TRBD2. From germline, CDR1 is SGHTA and CDR2 FQGNSA. V trimming: 0 bases; J trimming: 2 bases; junction bases outside the gene matches: 8. The length of the CDR3 is 19 residues. The CDR3: CASSLAALAGGGTYNEQFF. The CDR3 nucleotides read TGTGCCAGCAGCTTAGCAGCCCTAGCGGGAGGGGGCACCTACAATGAGCAGTTCTTC.

In its sample, this clone was seen once. The chain uses TRBV11-3 and TRBJ1-5; D might be TRBD1 (5 bases). Germline loops: CDR1 SGHNT, CDR2 YENEEA. Trimming left V 1 base short and J 0 bases short, with 7 bases between. The CDR3 covers 15 residues. CDR3 DNA sequence: TGTGCCAGCAGCTTAGGTAGGGGTAGCAATCAGCCCCAGCATTTT. Translated, it gives CASSLGRGSNQPQHF.

This chain links TRBV30 with TRBJ2-3, with TRBD2 matching 15 bases. The CDR3 contains 18 residues. The trim removed 5 bases at V and 1 base at J, leaving 10 bases unmatched. Germline CDR1 and CDR2: GTSNPN and SVGIG (reference sequence). The DNA of the CDR3 is TGTGCCTGGTTCCCCAGGGGGACTAGCGGGAGGCGCACAGATACGCAGTATTTT. Its translation: CAWFPRGTSGRRTDTQYF.

V usage is TRBV7-2 and J usage is TRBJ2-5; 10 bases align to TRBD2. J was trimmed by 5 bases and V by 7 bases; bases with no gene match: 16. Per germline, CDR1 SGHTA and CDR2 FQGNSA. The CDR3 extends over 17 amino acids. DNA of the CDR3: TGTGCCAGCACCATGGCCCTGAGCGGGAGGGCCCGGGAGACCCAGTACTTC. Translating it yields CASTMALSGRARETQYF.

The chain carries TRBV9 and TRBJ2-1; 8 bases agree with TRBD2. V lost 3 bases to trimming and J lost 4 bases; unmatched junction nucleotides: 3. CDR3 length: 14 residues. Germline V gives CDR1 SGDLS, CDR2 YYNGEE. This chain's CDR3 is CASSAGTRYNEQFF. CDR3 nucleotides: TGTGCCAGCAGCGCCGGGACTAGGTACAATGAGCAGTTCTTC.

The chain couples TRBV4-3 to TRBJ2-3; D might be TRBD2 (5 bases). Germline V gene lookup returns CDR1 LGHNA and CDR2 YSLEER. This CDR3 region has 17 residues. V was pared by 0 bases and J by 0 bases, with 13 bases between. The CDR3 DNA reads TGCGCCAGCAGCCAAGATTTCGCTAGCATAAGCACAGATACGCAGTATTTT. Translation: CASSQDFASISTDTQYF.

CDR3 DNA: TGTGCCAGCAGTTTAACCACACCCCCCTCGCCCCAGGAGCAGTACTTC. This encodes CASSLTTPPSPQEQYF. The gene calls are TRBV27 and TRBJ2-7, with no clear D. The CDR3 runs 16 residues. CDR1 MNHEY and CDR2 SMNVEV come from the germline V gene (reference sequence). V was cut by 2 bases and J by 7 bases, with 21 bases left in between.

CDR3 sequence: CASSLTGTGYEQYF. DNA for the CDR3: TGCGCCAGCAGCTTGACCGGGACAGGCTACGAGCAGTACTTC. J is TRBJ2-7 and V is TRBV5-1; TRBD1 aligns across 8 bases. Germline-derived CDR1 and CDR2 are SGHRS and YFSETQ. J lost 3 bases, V lost 1 base, and 3 bases had no gene match. The CDR3 extends over 14 amino acids.

V gene TRBV27 combines with J gene TRBJ1-5, with D hard to call. V was cut by 8 bases and J by 0 bases, with 14 bases left in between. Per the germline V gene, CDR1 is MNHEY and CDR2 is SMNVEV (reference sequence). CDR3 length: 15 residues. The CDR3 coding sequence is TGTGCCAGCGCGCTCGCGACATTTAGCAATCAGCCCCAGCATTTT. Translation gives CASALATFSNQPQHF.

The chain employs TRBV19 and TRBJ2-2; TRBD1 agrees at 8 bases. Germline lookup yields CDR1 LNHDA and CDR2 SQIVND (reference sequence). The ends lost 8 bases at V and 0 bases at J; junction bases unmatched: 8. There are 16 residues in the CDR3. CDR3 residues: CASDRGRGANTGELFF. The CDR3 coding sequence is TGTGCCAGTGACAGGGGAAGGGGGGCGAACACCGGGGAGCTGTTTTTT.

This clone was counted once. The rearrangement joins TRBV5-8 to TRBJ2-3; TRBD1 aligns across 8 bases. Per germline, CDR1 SGHTS and CDR2 YDEGEE. CDR3 length: 13 residues. J was trimmed by 10 bases and V by 4 bases; bases with no gene match: 8. Here the CDR3 reads CASSLTGVRAQYF. The CDR3 DNA sequence: TGTGCCAGCAGCCTGACAGGGGTGCGGGCGCAGTATTTT. Full variable domain (remainder filled in from reference TRBV5-8 and TRBJ2-3): EAGVTQSPTHLIKTRGQQATLRCSPISGHTSVYWYQQALGLGLQFLLWYDEGEERNRGNFPPRFSGRQFPNYSSELNVNALELEDSALYLCASSLTGVRAQYFGPGTRLTVL.

V and J are TRBV7-3 and TRBJ1-1; TRBD1 agrees at 10 bases. Trimming removed 4 bases from V and 2 bases from J; junction bases left unmatched: 7. CDR3 size: 16 residues. Per the germline V gene, CDR1 is SGHTA and CDR2 is FQGTGA. Here the CDR3 DNA reads TGTGCCAGCAGCTCCTGGACAGGGGGGATAAACACTGAAGCTTTCTTT. As protein: CASSSWTGGINTEAFF.

V usage is TRBV28 and J usage is TRBJ1-3; D may be TRBD1 (5 bases). Between the trimmed V and J ends, which lost 5 bases and 8 bases, there was a span of 16 bases. This CDR3 has 14 amino acids. Germline CDR1 MDHEN, CDR2 SYDVKM. CDR3 amino acids: CASSPLDSRDTIYF. The CDR3 nucleotides read TGTGCCAGCAGTCCATTAGACAGCCGGGACACCATATATTTT.

The V gene is TRBV10-3, the J gene TRBJ2-2; D is uncertain. Germline lookup yields CDR1 ENHRY and CDR2 SYGVKD. The CDR3 has 12 amino acids. V was trimmed by 2 bases and J by 4 bases, leaving 2 bases between them. CDR3 amino acids: CAISELTGELFF. CDR3 in DNA: TGTGCCATCAGTGAGCTCACCGGGGAGCTGTTTTTT.

This CDR3 is CASSTTAGASSYEQYF. CDR3 bases: TGCGCCAGCAGCACGACAGCGGGAGCGAGCTCCTACGAGCAGTACTTC. This rearrangement joins TRBV5-1 to TRBJ2-7; 8 nucleotides match TRBD2. From germline, CDR1 is SGHRS and CDR2 YFSETQ. CDR3 length: 16 amino acids. The V gene end was trimmed by 4 bases and the J gene end by 0 bases; junction bases not matched to a gene: 9.

The genes are TRBV7-8 and TRBJ2-7; TRBD2 is a possible D gene (7 bases). CDR3 length: 16 residues. Germline CDR1 and CDR2: SGHVS and FQNEAQ. Trimming removed 7 bases at V and 6 bases at J, with 25 bases between. The CDR3: CASNIGGGGSFTEQYF. CDR3 coding DNA: TGTGCCAGCAACATAGGGGGAGGCGGGAGTTTTACCGAGCAGTACTTC.

The chain uses TRBV14 and TRBJ2-7; 14 nucleotides line up with TRBD2. Germline V lookup: CDR1 SGHDN, CDR2 FVKESK. CDR3 size: 19 residues. V was pared by 1 base and J by 1 base, with 9 bases of the junction left unmatched. The CDR3 nucleotides are TGTGCCAGCAGCCAAGGCGGGACTAGCGGGAGTCTACCGTCCTACGAGCAGTACTTC. This gives the protein CASSQGGTSGSLPSYEQYF. Based on the CDR3 plus reference TRBV14 and TRBJ2-7, the full variable domain is EAGVTQFPSHSVIEKGQTVTLRCDPISGHDNLYWYRRVMGKEIKFLLHFVKESKQDESGMPNNRFLAERTGGTYSTLKVQPAELEDSGVYFCASSQGGTSGSLPSYEQYFGPGTRLTVT.

The chain uses TRBV7-6 and TRBJ1-3, with 8 bases that match TRBD1. CDR1 is SGHVS and CDR2 is FNYEAQ in the germline V gene. V lost 5 bases, J lost 2 bases, and 8 bases stayed unmatched. CDR3 length: 16 amino acids. The CDR3 reads CASSPRTGWTGNTIYF. DNA of the CDR3: TGTGCCAGCAGCCCCCGGACAGGGTGGACTGGAAACACCATATATTTT.

V and J are TRBV5-1 and TRBJ1-1; possibly TRBD1 for D (6 bases). The CDR3 consists of 16 residues. Trimming left V 0 bases short and J 7 bases short, with 19 bases between. Germline assignment: CDR1 SGHRS and CDR2 YFSETQ. The CDR3 bases are TGCGCCAGCAGCTTGGCCGGGGGGACAAGGGATGGTGAAGCTTTCTTT. Encoded protein: CASSLAGGTRDGEAFF.

The chain links TRBV19 to TRBJ1-1, with D possibly being TRBD1 (5 bases). Germline values: CDR1 LNHDA, CDR2 SQIVND (reference sequence). The CDR3 contains 13 residues. Trimming left V 1 base short and J 4 bases short, with 7 bases between. In DNA, the CDR3 is TGTGCCAGTAGTATAGCTGGGGCCACTGAAGCTTTCTTT. Its translation is CASSIAGATEAFF.

V and J are TRBV19 and TRBJ2-3, with D maybe TRBD1 (5 bases). The CDR3 loop spans 13 amino acids. Germline CDR1 and CDR2: LNHDA and SQIVND (reference sequence). V dropped 1 base and J dropped 3 bases, with 5 bases sitting between them. CDR3 sequence reads: CASSIAGTDTQYF. The CDR3 nucleotides are TGTGCCAGTAGTATAGCAGGGACAGATACGCAGTATTTT.

The genes are TRBV19 and TRBJ2-7, with TRBD1 matching 7 bases. The trim removed 6 bases at V and 3 bases at J, leaving 11 bases unmatched. Germline V CDR1 and CDR2: LNHDA, SQIVND (reference sequence). The CDR3 is made up of 15 amino acids. This chain's CDR3 is CASRKAGTEDYEQYF. The CDR3 nucleotides are TGTGCCAGTAGGAAAGCCGGGACAGAAGACTACGAGCAGTACTTC.

This rearrangement joins TRBV5-8 to TRBJ1-3, with TRBD1 matching 9 bases. The CDR3 consists of 16 residues. With 3 bases clipped from V and 1 base from J, the junction kept 5 bases outside the gene matches. Germline CDR1 SGHTS, CDR2 YDEGEE. The CDR3 region is CASSYRDRVSGNTIYF. The CDR3 DNA is TGTGCCAGCAGCTACCGGGACAGGGTATCTGGAAACACCATATATTTT.

V is TRBV21-1 and J is TRBJ2-7; the D call TRBD2 from the table was never checked on the DNA. TRBV21-1 is deemed a pseudogene. The CDR3 is made up of 14 amino acids. CDR3 in DNA: TGTGCCAGCAGCATTCCGACTAGAATCCACGAGCAGTACTTC. Its translation is CASSIPTRIHEQYF.